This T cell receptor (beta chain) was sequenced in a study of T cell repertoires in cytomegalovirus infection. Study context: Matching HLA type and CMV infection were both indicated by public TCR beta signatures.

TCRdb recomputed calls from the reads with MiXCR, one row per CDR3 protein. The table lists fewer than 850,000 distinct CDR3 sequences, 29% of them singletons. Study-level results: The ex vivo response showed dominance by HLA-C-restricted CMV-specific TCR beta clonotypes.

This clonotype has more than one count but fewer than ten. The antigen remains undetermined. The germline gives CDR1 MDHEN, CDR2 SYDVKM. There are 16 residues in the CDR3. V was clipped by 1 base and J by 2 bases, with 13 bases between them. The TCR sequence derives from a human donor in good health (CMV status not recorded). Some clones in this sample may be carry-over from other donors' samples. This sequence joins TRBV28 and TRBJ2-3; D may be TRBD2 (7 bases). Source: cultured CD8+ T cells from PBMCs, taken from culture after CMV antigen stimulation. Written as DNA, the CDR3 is TGTGCCAGCAGTTTATATGGGGGGGCCACCACAGATACGCAGTATTTT. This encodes CASSLYGGATTDTQYF.